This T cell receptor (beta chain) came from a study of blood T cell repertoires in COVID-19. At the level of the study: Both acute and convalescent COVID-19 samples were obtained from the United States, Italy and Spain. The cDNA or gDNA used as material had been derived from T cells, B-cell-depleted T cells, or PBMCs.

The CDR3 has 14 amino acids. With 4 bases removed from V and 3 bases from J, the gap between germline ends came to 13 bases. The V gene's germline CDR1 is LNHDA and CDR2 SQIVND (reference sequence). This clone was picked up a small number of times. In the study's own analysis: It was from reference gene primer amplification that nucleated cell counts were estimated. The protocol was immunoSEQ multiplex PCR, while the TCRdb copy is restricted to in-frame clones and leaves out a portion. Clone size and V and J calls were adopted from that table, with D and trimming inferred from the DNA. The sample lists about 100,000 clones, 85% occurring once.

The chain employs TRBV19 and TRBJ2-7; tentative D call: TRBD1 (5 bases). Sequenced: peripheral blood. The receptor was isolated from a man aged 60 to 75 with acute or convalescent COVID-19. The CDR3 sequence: CASSNQGLDYEQYF. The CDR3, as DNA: TGTGCCAGTAGTAACCAGGGCCTTGACTACGAGCAGTACTTC.